The rows below give T cell receptor beta chains drawn from one sample of a study of CD8 T cells in ankylosing spondylitis. TCRdb called the 5' RACE reads again in MiXCR, with one record for every CDR3 protein. The sample consists of under 250,000 distinct CDR3 sequences, around 32% of them appearing once. What was sequenced was blood, either unsorted or a sorted T cell fraction (not recorded which). Source of these receptors: a male donor with ankylosing spondylitis or in good health (not recorded which). Both conserved end residues are trimmed from each CDR3.

j_gene: TRBJ1-1; v_gene: TRBV28; CDR3aa: ASSWGRLKRTEAF
j_gene: TRBJ2-5; v_gene: TRBV6-2/TRBV6-3; CDR3aa: ASSYLAENQETQY
j_gene: TRBJ2-2; v_gene: TRBV6-5; CDR3aa: ASSYPGQGGAGELF
j_gene: TRBJ1-5; v_gene: TRBV3-1; CDR3aa: ASSVRVDQPQH
j_gene: TRBJ2-3; v_gene: TRBV7-2; CDR3aa: ASSTGTQY
j_gene: TRBJ2-1; v_gene: TRBV12-3/TRBV12-4; CDR3aa: ASSLRQGGIEQF
j_gene: TRBJ2-3; v_gene: TRBV10-3; CDR3aa: AISGGLSTDTQY
j_gene: TRBJ2-1; v_gene: TRBV10-3; CDR3aa: AISEVLNGDNEQF
j_gene: TRBJ1-2; v_gene: TRBV29-1; CDR3aa: SVEPGNYGYT
j_gene: TRBJ2-1; v_gene: TRBV7-8; CDR3aa: ASSPWGQGLELEQF
j_gene: TRBJ2-1; v_gene: TRBV12-3/TRBV12-4; CDR3aa: ASSHIESSSPEQF
j_gene: TRBJ1-1; v_gene: TRBV5-6; CDR3aa: ASSLGGTGTTTEAF
j_gene: TRBJ2-3; v_gene: TRBV6-1; CDR3aa: ASKIQDVGTDTQY
j_gene: TRBJ2-1; v_gene: TRBV19; CDR3aa: ASTTGPRYNEQF
j_gene: TRBJ2-1; v_gene: TRBV6-5; CDR3aa: ASSYGTPAGAYNEQF
j_gene: TRBJ2-1; v_gene: TRBV5-1; CDR3aa: ASSFGVDNEQF
j_gene: TRBJ2-7; v_gene: TRBV7-9; CDR3aa: ASSSGWDLYEQY
j_gene: TRBJ2-1; v_gene: TRBV29-1; CDR3aa: SVEGQGEENEQF
j_gene: TRBJ1-1; v_gene: TRBV27; CDR3aa: ASSSSVEIEAF
j_gene: TRBJ1-1; v_gene: TRBV28; CDR3aa: ASSPPTNTEAF
j_gene: TRBJ2-7; v_gene: TRBV12-3/TRBV12-4; CDR3aa: ASSFFGLEQY
j_gene: TRBJ2-3; v_gene: TRBV9; CDR3aa: ASSVHSTDTQY
j_gene: TRBJ2-7; v_gene: TRBV20-1; CDR3aa: SAIPPDEQY
j_gene: TRBJ1-2; v_gene: TRBV6-2/TRBV6-3; CDR3aa: ASSGYGYT
j_gene: TRBJ1-1; v_gene: TRBV5-6; CDR3aa: ASTISGSGREAF
j_gene: TRBJ2-3; v_gene: TRBV20-1; CDR3aa: SATHRGDSTDTQY
j_gene: TRBJ2-1; v_gene: TRBV12-3/TRBV12-4; CDR3aa: ASSSQQGTGYYNEQF
j_gene: TRBJ1-1; v_gene: TRBV27; CDR3aa: ASSRSLAGAEAF
j_gene: TRBJ1-5; v_gene: TRBV27; CDR3aa: ASRSWGATSNQPQH
j_gene: TRBJ2-3; v_gene: TRBV3-1; CDR3aa: ASTQGPIGVYTDTQY
j_gene: TRBJ1-1; v_gene: TRBV5-1; CDR3aa: ASSLEGLTKNTEAF
j_gene: TRBJ2-3; v_gene: TRBV20-1; CDR3aa: SARDQVGGSDTQY
j_gene: TRBJ2-1; v_gene: TRBV11-1; CDR3aa: ASSPGLAERHSYNEQF
j_gene: TRBJ2-1; v_gene: TRBV6-1; CDR3aa: ASSLRTGGGNEQF
j_gene: TRBJ2-1; v_gene: TRBV4-1; CDR3aa: ASSQVRPGEFLTYNEQF
j_gene: TRBJ2-7; v_gene: TRBV27; CDR3aa: ASSLSIGTSYEQY
j_gene: TRBJ1-5; v_gene: TRBV27; CDR3aa: ASRRQGAGQPQH
j_gene: TRBJ2-2; v_gene: TRBV5-1; CDR3aa: ASSLAVAKGGELF
j_gene: TRBJ1-2; v_gene: TRBV28; CDR3aa: ASSLSRGTGYT
j_gene: TRBJ2-7; v_gene: TRBV10-3; CDR3aa: AISESTVTEQY
j_gene: TRBJ2-5; v_gene: TRBV4-1; CDR3aa: ASSQGGSLGETQY
j_gene: TRBJ2-7; v_gene: TRBV4-1; CDR3aa: ASAEGLGEQY
j_gene: TRBJ2-3; v_gene: TRBV12-3/TRBV12-4; CDR3aa: ASSSGTTWDTQY
j_gene: TRBJ1-2; v_gene: TRBV9; CDR3aa: ASSVGEGRNYGYT
j_gene: TRBJ2-7; v_gene: TRBV5-4; CDR3aa: ASSPKDSVYEQY
j_gene: TRBJ2-3; v_gene: TRBV7-7; CDR3aa: ASSLRGGNTDTQY
j_gene: TRBJ2-5; v_gene: TRBV24-1; CDR3aa: ATSDFGSRGQETQY
j_gene: TRBJ1-5; v_gene: TRBV24-1; CDR3aa: ATSDPNQPQH
j_gene: TRBJ2-1; v_gene: TRBV20-1; CDR3aa: SARDGLGSGGADEQF
j_gene: TRBJ2-3; v_gene: TRBV6-2/TRBV6-3; CDR3aa: ASSQTRDISDTQY
j_gene: TRBJ2-1; v_gene: TRBV7-7; CDR3aa: ASSQGQGSHNEQF